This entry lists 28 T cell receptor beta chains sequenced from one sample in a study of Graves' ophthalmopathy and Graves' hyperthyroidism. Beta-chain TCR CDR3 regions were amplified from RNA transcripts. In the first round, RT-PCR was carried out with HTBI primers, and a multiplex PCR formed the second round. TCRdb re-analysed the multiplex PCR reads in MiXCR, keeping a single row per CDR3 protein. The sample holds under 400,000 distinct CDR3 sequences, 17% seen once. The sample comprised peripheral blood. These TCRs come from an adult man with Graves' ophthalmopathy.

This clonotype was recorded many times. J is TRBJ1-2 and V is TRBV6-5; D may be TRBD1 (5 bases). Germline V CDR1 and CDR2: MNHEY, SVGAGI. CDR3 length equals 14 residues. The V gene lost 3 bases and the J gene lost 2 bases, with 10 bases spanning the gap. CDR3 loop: CASSYGGGNYGYTF. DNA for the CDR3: TGTGCCAGCAGTTATGGGGGTGGAAACTATGGCTACACCTTC.

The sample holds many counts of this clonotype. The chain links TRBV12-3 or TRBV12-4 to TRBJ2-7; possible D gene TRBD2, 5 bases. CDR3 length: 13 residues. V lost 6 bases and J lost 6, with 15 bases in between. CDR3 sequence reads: CASRSRTRGEQYF. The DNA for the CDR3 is TGTGCCAGCAGAAGTCGGACTCGGGGCGAGCAGTACTTC.

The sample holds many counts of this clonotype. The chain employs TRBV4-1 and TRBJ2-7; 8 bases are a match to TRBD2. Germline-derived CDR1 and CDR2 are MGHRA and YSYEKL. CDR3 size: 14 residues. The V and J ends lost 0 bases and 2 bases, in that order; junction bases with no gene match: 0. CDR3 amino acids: CASSQDGGAYEQYF. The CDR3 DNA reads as TGCGCCAGCAGCCAAGACGGGGGGGCCTACGAGCAGTACTTC.

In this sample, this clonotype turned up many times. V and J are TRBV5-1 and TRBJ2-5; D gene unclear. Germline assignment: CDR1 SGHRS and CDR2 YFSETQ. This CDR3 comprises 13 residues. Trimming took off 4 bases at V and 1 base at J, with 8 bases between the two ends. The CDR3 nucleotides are TGCGCCAGCAGCGTATACTCCCAAGAGACCCAGTACTTC. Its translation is CASSVYSQETQYF.

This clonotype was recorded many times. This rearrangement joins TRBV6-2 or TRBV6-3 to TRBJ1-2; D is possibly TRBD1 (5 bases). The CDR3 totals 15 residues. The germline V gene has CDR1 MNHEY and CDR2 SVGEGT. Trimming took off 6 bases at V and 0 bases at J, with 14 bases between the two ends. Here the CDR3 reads CASRGAEGSNYGYTF. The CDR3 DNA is TGTGCCAGCAGAGGGGCAGAAGGATCTAACTATGGCTACACCTTC.

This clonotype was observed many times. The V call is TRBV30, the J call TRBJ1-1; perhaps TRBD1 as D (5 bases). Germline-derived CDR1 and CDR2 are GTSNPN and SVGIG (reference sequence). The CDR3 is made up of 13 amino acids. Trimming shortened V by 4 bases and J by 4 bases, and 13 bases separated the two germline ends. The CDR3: CAWIFGGTTEAFF. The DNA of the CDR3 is TGTGCCTGGATATTCGGTGGGACCACTGAAGCTTTCTTT.

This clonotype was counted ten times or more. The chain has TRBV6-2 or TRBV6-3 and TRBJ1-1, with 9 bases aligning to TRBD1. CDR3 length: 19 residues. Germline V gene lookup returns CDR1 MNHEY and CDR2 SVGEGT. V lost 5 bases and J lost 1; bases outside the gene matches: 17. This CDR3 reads CASSPGRDRVLVGNTEAFF. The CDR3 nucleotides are TGTGCCAGCAGTCCGGGCCGGGACAGGGTATTAGTTGGGAACACTGAAGCTTTCTTT.

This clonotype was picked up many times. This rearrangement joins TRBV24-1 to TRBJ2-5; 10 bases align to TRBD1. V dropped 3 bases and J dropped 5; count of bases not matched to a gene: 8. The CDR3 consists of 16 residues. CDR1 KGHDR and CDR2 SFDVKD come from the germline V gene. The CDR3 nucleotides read TGTGCCACCAGTGATACAACCGGGACAGGGGCTGAGACCCAGTACTTC. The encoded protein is CATSDTTGTGAETQYF.

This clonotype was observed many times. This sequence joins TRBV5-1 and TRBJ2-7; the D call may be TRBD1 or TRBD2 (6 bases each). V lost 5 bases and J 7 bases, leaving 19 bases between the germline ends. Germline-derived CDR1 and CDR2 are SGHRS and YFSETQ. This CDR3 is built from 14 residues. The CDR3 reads CASSSYSGAGEQYF. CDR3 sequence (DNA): TGCGCCAGCAGTTCGTATTCAGGGGCGGGGGAGCAGTACTTC.

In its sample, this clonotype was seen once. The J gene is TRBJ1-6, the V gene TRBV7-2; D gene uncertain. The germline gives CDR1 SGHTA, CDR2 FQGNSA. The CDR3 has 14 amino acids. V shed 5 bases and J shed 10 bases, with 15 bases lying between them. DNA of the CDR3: TGTGCCAGCAGCACCCCGGGGAACCTCTCACCCCTCCACTTT. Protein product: CASSTPGNLSPLHF. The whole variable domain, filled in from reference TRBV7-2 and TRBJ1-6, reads GAGVSQSPSNKVTEKGKDVELRCDPISGHTALYWYRQSLGQGLEFLIYFQGNSAPDKSGLPSDRFSAERTGGSVSTLTIQRTQQEDSAVYLCASSTPGNLSPLHFGNGTRLTVT.

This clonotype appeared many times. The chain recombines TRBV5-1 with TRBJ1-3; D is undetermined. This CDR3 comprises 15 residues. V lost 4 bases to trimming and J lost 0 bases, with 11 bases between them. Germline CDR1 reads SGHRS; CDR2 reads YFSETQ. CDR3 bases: TGCGCCAGCAGCGACGGGGTCTACTCTGGAAACACCATATATTTT. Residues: CASSDGVYSGNTIYF.

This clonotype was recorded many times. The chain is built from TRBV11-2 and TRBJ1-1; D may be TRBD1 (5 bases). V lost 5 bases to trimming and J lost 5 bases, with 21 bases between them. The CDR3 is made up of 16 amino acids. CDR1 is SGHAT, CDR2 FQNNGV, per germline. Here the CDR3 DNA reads TGTGCCAGCAGCAAAAGGTGGGGGAGCCTTGAGACTGAAGCTTTCTTT. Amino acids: CASSKRWGSLETEAFF.

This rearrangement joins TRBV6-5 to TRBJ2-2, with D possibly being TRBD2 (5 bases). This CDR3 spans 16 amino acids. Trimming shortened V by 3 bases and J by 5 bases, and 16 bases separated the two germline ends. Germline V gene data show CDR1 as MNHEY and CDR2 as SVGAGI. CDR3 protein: CASSYIEFGDTGELFF. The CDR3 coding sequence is TGTGCCAGCAGTTATATTGAATTCGGGGATACCGGGGAGCTGTTTTTT.

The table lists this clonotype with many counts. In DNA, the CDR3 is TGTGCCAGCAGTGAACAGGAATATGGCTACACCTTC. It yields the protein CASSEQEYGYTF. The V gene is TRBV6-1, the J gene TRBJ1-2; D unresolved. The CDR3 is made up of 12 amino acids. Germline V gene sequence: CDR1 MNHNS, CDR2 SASEGT. V was cut by 2 bases and J by 5 bases, with 6 bases left in between.

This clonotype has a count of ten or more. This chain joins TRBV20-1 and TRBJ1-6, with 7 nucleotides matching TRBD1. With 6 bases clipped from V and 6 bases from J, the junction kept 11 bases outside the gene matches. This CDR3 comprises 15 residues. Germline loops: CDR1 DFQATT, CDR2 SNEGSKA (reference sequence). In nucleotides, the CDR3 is TGCAGTGCCACCCAGCAGGGACAGCTTAATTCACCCCTCCACTTT. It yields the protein CSATQQGQLNSPLHF.

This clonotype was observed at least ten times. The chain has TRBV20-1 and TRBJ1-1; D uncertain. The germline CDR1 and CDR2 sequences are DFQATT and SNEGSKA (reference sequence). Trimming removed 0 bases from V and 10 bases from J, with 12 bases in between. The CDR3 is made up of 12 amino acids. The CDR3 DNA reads TGCAGTGCTAGAGAGGGCCAGGCCGGAGCTTTCTTT. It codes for CSAREGQAGAFF.

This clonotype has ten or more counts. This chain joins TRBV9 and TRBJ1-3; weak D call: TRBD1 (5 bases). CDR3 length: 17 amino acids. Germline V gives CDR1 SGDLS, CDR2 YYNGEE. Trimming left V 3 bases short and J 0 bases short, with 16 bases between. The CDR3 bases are TGTGCCAGCAGCGAGCAGGGAGGACGGAGCTCTGGAAACACCATATATTTT. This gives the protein CASSEQGGRSSGNTIYF.

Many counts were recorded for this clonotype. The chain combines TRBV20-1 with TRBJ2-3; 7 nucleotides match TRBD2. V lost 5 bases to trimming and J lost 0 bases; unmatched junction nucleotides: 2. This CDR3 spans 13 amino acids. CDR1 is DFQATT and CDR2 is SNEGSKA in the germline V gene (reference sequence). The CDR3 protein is CSAPGLSTDTQYF. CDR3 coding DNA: TGCAGTGCTCCGGGACTAAGCACAGATACGCAGTATTTT.

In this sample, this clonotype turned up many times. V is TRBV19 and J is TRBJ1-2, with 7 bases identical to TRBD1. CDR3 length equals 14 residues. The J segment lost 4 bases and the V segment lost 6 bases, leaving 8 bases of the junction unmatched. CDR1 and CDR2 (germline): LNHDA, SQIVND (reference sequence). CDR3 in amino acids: CASRATGEIYGYTF. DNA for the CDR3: TGTGCCAGTAGAGCAACAGGGGAGATCTATGGCTACACCTTC.

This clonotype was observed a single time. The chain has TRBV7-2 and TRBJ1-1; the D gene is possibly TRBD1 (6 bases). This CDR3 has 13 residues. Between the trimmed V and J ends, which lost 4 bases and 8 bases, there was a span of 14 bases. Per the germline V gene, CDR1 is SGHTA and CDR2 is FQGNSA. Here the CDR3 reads CASSSTYRAEAFF. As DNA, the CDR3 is TGTGCCAGCAGCTCCACCTACAGGGCCGAAGCTTTCTTT.

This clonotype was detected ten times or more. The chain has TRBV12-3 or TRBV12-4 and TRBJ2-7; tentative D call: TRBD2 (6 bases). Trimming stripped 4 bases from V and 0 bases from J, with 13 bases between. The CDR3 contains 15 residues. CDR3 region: CASSSSAGYSYEQYF. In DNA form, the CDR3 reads TGTGCCAGCAGTTCTAGCGCAGGATACTCCTACGAGCAGTACTTC.

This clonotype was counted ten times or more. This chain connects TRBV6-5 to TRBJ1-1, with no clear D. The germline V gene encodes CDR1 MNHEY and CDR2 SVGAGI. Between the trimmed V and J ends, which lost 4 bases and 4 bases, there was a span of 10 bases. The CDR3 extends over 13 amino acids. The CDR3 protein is CASSLVESTEAFF. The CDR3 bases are TGTGCCAGCAGTTTGGTGGAGAGCACTGAAGCTTTCTTT.

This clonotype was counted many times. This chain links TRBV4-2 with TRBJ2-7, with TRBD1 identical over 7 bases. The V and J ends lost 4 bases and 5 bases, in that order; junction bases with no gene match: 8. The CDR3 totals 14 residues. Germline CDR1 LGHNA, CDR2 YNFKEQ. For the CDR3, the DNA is TGTGCCAGCAGCCGCCCGGACAGGACCCACGAGCAGTACTTC. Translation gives CASSRPDRTHEQYF.

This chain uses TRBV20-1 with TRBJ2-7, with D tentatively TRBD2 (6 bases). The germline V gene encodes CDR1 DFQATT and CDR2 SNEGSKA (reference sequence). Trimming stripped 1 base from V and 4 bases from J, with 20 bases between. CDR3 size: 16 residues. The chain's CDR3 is CSARVPEEGNVYEQYF. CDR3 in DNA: TGCAGTGCTAGAGTTCCTGAGGAGGGAAACGTTTACGAGCAGTACTTC.

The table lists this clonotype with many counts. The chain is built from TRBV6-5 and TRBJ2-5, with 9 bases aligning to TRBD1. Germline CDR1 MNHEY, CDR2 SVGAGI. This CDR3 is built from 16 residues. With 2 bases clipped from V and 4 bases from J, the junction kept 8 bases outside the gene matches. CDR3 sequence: CASSYTTYRGRETQYF. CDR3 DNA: TGTGCCAGCAGTTACACGACCTACAGGGGGCGAGAGACCCAGTACTTC.

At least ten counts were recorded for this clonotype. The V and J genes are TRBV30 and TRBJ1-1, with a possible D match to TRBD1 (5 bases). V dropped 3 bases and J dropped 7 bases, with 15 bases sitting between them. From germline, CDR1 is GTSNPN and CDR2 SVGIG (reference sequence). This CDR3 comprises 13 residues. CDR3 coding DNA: TGTGCCTGGAGGGATGACAGAGACCTTGAAGCTTTCTTT. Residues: CAWRDDRDLEAFF.

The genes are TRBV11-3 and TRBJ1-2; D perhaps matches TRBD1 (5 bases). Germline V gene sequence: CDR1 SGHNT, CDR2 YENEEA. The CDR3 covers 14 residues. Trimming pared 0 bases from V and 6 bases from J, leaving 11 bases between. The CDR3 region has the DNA TGTGCCAGCAGCTTAGATCGGGGGGATCATGGCTACACCTTC. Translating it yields CASSLDRGDHGYTF. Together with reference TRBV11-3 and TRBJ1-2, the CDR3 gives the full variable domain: EAGVVQSPRYKIIEKKQPVAFWCNPISGHNTLYWYLQNLGQGPELLIRYENEEAVDDSQLPKDRFSAERLKGVDSTLKIQPAELGDSAVYLCASSLDRGDHGYTFGSGTRLTVV.

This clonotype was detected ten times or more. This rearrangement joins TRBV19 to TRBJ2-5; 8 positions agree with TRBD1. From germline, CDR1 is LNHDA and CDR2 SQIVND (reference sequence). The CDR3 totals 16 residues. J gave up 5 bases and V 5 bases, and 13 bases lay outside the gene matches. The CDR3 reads CASSPRTGSSAETQYF. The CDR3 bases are TGTGCCAGTAGTCCTCGGACAGGGTCATCTGCCGAGACCCAGTACTTC.